This T cell receptor (beta chain) was recorded in a study of OX40 agonist ivuxolimab in advanced cancers. Across the whole study: Aged roughly 23 to 79 with a mean of about 60 years, they were almost 85% male. Study-wide results and limits: CD8+ T cells showed, on average, more clonal expansion than CD4+ cells.

On this clone itself: What it binds is not known.

V shed 5 bases, J shed 5 bases, and the junction held 9 bases outside the gene matches. There are 16 residues in the CDR3. The germline V gene has CDR1 SSHAT and CDR2 FNYEAQ (reference sequence). The data were produced by immunoSEQ multiplex PCR, yet TCRdb's version contains in-frame clones alone and is incomplete. The sample shows about 78,000 clones, under 90% of them seen only once. This sequence originates from an adult with an advanced solid tumor such as melanoma, head and neck, liver or kidney cancer. This chain connects TRBV7-7 to TRBJ2-5; 12 nucleotides line up with TRBD2. Source: CD4+ or CD8+ T cells sorted from blood, taken in a trial of the OX40 agonist ivuxolimab. The CDR3 bases are TGTGCCAGCAGCCCGTCTAGCGGGGGGGCGGGTGAGACCCAGTACTTC. It yields the protein CASSPSSGGAGETQYF.